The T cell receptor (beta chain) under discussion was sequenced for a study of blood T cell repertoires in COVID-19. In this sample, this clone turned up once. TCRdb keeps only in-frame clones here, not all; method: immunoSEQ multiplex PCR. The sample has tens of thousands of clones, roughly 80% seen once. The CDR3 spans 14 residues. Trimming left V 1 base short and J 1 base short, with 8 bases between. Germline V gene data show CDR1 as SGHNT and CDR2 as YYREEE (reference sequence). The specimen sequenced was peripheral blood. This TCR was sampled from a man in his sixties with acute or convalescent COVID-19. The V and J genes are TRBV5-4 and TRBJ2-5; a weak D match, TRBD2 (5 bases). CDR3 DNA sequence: TGTGCCAGCAGCTTGTGGGAGACCCAAGAGACCCAGTACTTC. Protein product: CASSLWETQETQYF.